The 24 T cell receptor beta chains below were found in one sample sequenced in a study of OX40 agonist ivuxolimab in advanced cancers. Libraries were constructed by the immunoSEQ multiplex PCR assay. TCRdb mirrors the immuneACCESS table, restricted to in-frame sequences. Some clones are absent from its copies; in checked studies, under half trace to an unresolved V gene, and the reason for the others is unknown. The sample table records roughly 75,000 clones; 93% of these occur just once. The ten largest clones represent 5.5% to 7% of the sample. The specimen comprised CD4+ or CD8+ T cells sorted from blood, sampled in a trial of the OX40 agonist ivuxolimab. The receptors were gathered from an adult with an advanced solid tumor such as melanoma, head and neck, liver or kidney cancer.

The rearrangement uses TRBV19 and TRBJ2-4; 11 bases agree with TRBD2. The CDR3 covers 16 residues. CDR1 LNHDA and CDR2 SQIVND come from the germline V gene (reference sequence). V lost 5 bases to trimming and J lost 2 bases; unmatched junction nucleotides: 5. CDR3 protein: CASSLAGGGPKNIQYF. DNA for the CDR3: TGTGCCAGTAGTCTAGCGGGGGGCGGCCCCAAAAACATTCAGTACTTC. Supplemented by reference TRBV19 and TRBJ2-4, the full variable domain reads DGGITQSPKYLFRKEGQNVTLSCEQNLNHDAMYWYRQDPGQGLRLIYYSQIVNDFQKGDIAEGYSVSREKKESFPLTVTSAQKNPTAFYLCASSLAGGGPKNIQYFGAGTRLSVL.

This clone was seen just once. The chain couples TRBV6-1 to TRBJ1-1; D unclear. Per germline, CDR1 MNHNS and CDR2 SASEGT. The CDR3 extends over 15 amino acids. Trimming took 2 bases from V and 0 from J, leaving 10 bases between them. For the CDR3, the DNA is TGTGCCAGCAGTGAATACGGGAGAATGAACACTGAAGCTTTCTTT. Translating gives CASSEYGRMNTEAFF.

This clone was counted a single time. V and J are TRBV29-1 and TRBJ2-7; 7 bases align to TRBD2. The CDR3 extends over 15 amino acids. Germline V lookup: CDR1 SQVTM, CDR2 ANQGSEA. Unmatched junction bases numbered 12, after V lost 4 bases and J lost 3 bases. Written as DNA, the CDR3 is TGCAGCGTTGCAGGCTTCGTAGCGGGCCACTACGAGCAGTACTTC. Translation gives CSVAGFVAGHYEQYF.

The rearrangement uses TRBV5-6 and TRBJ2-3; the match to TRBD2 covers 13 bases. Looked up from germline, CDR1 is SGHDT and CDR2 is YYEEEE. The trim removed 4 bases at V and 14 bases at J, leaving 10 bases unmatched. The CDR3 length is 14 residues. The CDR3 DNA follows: TGTGCCAGCAGCACGGGACTAGCGGGGCGCTTGTGGTATTTT. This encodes CASSTGLAGRLWYF.

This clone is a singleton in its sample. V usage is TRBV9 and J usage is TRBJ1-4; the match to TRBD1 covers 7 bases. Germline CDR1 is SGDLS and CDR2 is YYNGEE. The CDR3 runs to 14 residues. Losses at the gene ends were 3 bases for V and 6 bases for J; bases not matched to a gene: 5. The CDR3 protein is CASSAQGTDEKLFF. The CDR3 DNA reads TGTGCCAGCAGCGCACAGGGGACGGATGAAAAACTGTTTTTT.

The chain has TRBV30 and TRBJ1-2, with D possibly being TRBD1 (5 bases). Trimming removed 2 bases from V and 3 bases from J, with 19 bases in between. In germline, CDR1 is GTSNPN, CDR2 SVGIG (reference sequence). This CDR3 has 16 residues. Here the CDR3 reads CAWSTLPPIRDYGYTF. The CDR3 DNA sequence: TGTGCCTGGAGTACCCTACCCCCGATCAGGGACTATGGCTACACCTTC. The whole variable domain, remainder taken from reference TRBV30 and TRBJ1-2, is SQTIHQWPATLVQPVGSPLSLECTVEGTSNPNLYWYRQAAGRGLQLLFYSVGIGQISSEVPQNLSASRPQDRQFILSSKKLLLSDSGFYLCAWSTLPPIRDYGYTFGSGTRLTVV.

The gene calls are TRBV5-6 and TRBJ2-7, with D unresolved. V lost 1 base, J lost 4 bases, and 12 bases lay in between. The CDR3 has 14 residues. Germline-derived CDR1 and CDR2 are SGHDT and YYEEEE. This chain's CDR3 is CASSLIGIAYEQYF. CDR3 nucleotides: TGTGCCAGCAGCTTGATTGGGATCGCTTACGAGCAGTACTTC.

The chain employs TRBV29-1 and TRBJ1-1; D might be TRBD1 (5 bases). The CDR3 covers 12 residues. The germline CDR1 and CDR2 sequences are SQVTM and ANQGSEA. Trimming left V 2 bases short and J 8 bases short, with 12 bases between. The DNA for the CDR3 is TGCAGCGTTGAAAGCGGGGCCCTAGAAGCTTTCTTT. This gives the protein CSVESGALEAFF.

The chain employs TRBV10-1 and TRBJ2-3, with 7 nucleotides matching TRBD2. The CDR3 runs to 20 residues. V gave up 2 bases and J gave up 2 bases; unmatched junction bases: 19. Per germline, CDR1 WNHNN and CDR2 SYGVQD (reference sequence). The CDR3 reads CASSESGIGRDLRITDTQYF. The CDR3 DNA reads TGCGCCAGCAGTGAGAGCGGGATTGGCAGGGACTTGAGAATCACAGATACGCAGTATTTT.

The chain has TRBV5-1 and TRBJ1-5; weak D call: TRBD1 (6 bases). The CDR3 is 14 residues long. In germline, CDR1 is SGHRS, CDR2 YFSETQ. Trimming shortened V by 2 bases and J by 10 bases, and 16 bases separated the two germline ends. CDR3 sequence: CASSLGGAPDPQHF. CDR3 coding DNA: TGCGCCAGCAGCTTAGGGGGAGCCCCGGATCCCCAGCATTTT.

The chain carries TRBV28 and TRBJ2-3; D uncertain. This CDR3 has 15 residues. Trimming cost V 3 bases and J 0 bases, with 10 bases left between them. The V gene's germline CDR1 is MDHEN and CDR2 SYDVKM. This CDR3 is CASSFGVSSTDTQYF. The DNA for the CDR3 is TGTGCCAGCAGTTTTGGGGTGTCTAGCACAGATACGCAGTATTTT.

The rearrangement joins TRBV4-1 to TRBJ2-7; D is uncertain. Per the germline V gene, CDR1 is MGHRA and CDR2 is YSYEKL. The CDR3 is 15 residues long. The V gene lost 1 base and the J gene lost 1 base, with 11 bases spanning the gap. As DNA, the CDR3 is TGCGCCAGCAGCCAAGGGCGCCAGGTGTCCTACGAGCAGTACTTC. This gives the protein CASSQGRQVSYEQYF.

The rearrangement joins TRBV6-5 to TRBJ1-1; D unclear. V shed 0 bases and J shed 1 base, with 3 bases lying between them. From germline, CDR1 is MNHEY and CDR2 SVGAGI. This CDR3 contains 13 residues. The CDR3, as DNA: TGTGCCAGCAGTTACTCGTCGAACACTGAAGCTTTCTTT. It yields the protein CASSYSSNTEAFF.

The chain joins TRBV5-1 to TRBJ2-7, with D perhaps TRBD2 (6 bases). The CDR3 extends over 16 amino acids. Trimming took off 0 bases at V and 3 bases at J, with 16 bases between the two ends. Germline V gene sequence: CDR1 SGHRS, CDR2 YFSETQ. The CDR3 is CASSLGSSGLRYEQYF. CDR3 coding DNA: TGCGCCAGCAGCTTGGGGTCCAGCGGGTTGCGCTACGAGCAGTACTTC.

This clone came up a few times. The CDR3 is CASSTLGKMTGYTF. In DNA, the CDR3 is TGTGCCAGTAGTACCCTGGGGAAGATGACGGGCTACACCTTC. This sequence joins TRBV19 and TRBJ1-2; D is unresolved. Germline loops: CDR1 LNHDA, CDR2 SQIVND (reference sequence). V was pared by 4 bases and J by 8 bases, with 17 bases between. There are 14 residues in the CDR3.

In DNA, the CDR3 is TGTGCCAGCAGCTTGAGTAGTACGGGCCAGCCCCAGCATTTT. This sequence encodes CASSLSSTGQPQHF. The V call is TRBV7-6, the J call TRBJ1-5, with D unclear. The V end lost 3 bases, the J end lost 7 bases, and 13 bases lay between the germline ends. The length of the CDR3 is 14 residues. Germline CDR1 reads SGHVS; CDR2 reads FNYEAQ.

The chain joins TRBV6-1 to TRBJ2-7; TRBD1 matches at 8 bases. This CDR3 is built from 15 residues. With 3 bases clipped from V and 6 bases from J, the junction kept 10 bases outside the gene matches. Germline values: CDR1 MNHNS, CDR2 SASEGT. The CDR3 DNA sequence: TGTGCCAGCAGTGAGATGGGGCAGGGGGCCTTCGAGCAGTACTTC. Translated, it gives CASSEMGQGAFEQYF.

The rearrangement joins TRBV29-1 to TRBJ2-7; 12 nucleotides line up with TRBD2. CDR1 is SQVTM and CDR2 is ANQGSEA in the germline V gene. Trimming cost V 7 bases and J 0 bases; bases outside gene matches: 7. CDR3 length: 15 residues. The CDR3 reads CSAWTSGISSYEQYF. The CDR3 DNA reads TGCAGCGCATGGACTAGCGGGATTAGCTCCTACGAGCAGTACTTC.

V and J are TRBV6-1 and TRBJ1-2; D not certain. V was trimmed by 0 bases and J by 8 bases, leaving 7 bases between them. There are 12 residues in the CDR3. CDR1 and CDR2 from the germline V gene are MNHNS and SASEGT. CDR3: CASSEARWGYTF. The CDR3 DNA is TGTGCCAGCAGTGAAGCCCGTTGGGGCTACACCTTC.

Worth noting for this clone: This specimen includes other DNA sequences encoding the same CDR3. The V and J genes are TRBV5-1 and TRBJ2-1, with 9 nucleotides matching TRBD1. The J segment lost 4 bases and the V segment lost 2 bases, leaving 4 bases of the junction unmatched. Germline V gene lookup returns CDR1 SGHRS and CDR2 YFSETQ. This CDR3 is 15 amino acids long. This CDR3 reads CASSLGTGSYNEQFF. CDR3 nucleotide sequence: TGCGCCAGCAGCTTAGGGACAGGGAGTTACAATGAGCAGTTCTTC.

The CDR3 region is CASSEARGGVGNYGYTF. CDR3 nucleotides: TGTGCCAGCAGTGAAGCCCGTGGCGGGGTGGGTAACTATGGCTACACCTTC. The chain combines TRBV2 with TRBJ1-2, with D hard to call. The CDR3 totals 17 residues. Germline CDR1 reads SNHLY; CDR2 reads FYNNEI. With 0 bases removed from V and 1 base from J, the gap between germline ends came to 15 bases.

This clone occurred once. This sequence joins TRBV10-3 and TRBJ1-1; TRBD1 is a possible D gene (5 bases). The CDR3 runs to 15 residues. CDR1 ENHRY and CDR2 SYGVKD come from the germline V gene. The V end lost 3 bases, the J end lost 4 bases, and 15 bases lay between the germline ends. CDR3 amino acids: CAISESGARSTEAFF. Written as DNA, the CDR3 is TGTGCCATCAGTGAAAGTGGGGCAAGAAGCACTGAAGCTTTCTTT.

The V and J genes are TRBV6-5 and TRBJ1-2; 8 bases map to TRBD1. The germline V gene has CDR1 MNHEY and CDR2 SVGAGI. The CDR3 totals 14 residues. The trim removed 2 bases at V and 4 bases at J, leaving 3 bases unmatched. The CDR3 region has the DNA TGTGCCAGCAGTTACGGACAGGGAGCCTATGGCTACACCTTC. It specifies CASSYGQGAYGYTF.

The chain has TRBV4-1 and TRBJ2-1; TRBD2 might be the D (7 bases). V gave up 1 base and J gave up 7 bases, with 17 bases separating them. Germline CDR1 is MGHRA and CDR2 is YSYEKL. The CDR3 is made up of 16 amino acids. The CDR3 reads CASSQGWGGRGNEQFF. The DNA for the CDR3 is TGCGCCAGCAGCCAAGGCTGGGGGGGAAGGGGGAATGAGCAGTTCTTC.